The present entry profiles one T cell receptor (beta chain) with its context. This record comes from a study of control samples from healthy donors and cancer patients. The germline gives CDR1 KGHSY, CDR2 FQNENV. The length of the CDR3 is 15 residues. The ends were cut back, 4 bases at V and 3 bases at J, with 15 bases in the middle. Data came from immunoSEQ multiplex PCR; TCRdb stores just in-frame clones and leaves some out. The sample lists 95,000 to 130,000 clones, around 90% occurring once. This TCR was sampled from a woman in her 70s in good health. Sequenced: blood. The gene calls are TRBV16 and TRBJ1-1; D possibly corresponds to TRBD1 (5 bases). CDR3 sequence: CASSRGAGGDTEAFF. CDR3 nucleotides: TGTGCCAGCAGCCGGGGTGCCGGAGGGGACACTGAAGCTTTCTTT.